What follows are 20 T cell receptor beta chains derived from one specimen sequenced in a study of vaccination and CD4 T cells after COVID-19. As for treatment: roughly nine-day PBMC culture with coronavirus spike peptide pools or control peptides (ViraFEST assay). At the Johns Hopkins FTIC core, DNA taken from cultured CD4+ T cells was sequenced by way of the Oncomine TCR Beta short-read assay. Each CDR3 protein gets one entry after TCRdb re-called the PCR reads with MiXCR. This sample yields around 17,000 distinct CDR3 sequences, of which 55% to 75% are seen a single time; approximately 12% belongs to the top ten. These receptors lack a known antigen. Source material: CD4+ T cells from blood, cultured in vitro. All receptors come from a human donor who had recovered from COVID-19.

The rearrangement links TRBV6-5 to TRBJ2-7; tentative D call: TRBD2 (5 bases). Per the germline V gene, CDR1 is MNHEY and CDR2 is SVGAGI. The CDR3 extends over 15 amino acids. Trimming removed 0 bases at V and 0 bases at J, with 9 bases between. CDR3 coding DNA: TGTGCCAGCAGTTACTCTAGCGCTAGCTCCTACGAGCAGTACTTC. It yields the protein CASSYSSASSYEQYF.

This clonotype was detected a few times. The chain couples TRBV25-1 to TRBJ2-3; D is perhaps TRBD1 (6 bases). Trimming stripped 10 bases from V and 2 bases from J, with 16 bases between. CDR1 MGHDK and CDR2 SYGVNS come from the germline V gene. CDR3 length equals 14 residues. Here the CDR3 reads CATRTGHHTDTQYF. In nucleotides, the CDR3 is TGTGCCACCCGAACGGGACACCACACAGATACGCAGTATTTT.

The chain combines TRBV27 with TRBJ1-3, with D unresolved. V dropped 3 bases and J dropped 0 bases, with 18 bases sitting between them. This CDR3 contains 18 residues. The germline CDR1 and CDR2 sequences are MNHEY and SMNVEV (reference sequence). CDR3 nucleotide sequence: TGTGCCAGCAGTTTGCCGCCCCCCCCGCGTGACTCTGGAAACACCATATATTTT. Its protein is CASSLPPPPRDSGNTIYF.

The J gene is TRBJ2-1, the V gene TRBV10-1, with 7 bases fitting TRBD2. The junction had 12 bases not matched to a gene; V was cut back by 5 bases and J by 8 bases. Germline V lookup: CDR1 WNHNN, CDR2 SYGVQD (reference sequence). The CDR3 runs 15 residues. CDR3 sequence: CASSPRLAPAYEQFF. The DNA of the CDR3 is TGCGCCAGCAGTCCACGACTAGCCCCCGCATATGAGCAGTTCTTC.

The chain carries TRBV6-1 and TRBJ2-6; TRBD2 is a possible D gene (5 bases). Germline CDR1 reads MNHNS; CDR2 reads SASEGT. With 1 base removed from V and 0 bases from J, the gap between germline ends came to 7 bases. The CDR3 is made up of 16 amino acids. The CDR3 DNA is TGTGCCAGCAGTGAAGAAGGGAGCTCTGGGGCCAACGTCCTGACTTTC. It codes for CASSEEGSSGANVLTF.

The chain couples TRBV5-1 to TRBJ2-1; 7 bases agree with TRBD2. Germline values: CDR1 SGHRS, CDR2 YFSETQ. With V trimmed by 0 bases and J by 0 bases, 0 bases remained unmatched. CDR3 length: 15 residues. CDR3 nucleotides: TGCGCCAGCAGCTTGGGCGGGAGCTCCTACAATGAGCAGTTCTTC. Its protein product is CASSLGGSSYNEQFF.

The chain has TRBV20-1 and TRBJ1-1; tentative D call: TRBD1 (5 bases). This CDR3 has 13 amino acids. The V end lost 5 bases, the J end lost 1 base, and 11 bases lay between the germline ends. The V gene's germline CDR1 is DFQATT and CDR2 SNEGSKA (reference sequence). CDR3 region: CSAPGPRNTEAFF. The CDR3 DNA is TGCAGTGCTCCGGGACCCCGGAACACTGAAGCTTTCTTT.

The CDR3 region is CATSEPGTGGETQYF. The CDR3 nucleotides are TGTGCCACCAGTGAACCCGGGACAGGCGGGGAGACCCAGTACTTC. The chain uses TRBV24-1 and TRBJ2-5, with 8 bases aligning to TRBD1. Germline V lookup: CDR1 KGHDR, CDR2 SFDVKD. Trimming at V came to 4 bases and at J to 5 bases, leaving 8 bases not matched to a gene. The CDR3 spans 15 residues.

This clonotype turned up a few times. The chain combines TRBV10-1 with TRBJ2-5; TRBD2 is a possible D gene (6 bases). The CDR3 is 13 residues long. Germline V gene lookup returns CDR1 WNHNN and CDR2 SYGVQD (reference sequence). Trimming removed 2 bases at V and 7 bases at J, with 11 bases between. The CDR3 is CASSEGGLGTQYF. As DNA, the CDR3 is TGCGCCAGCAGTGAGGGAGGGTTGGGGACCCAGTACTTC.

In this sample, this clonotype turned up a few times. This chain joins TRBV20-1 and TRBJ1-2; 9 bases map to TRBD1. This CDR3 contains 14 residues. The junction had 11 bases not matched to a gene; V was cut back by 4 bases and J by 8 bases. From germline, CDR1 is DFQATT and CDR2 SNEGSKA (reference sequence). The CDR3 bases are TGCAGTGCTACTATAGAACAGGGGGCAGGCGGCTACACCTTC. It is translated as CSATIEQGAGGYTF.

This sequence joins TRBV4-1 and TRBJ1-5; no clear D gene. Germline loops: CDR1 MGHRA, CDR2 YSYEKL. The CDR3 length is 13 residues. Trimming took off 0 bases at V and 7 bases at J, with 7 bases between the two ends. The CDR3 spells CASSQENYQPQHF. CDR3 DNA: TGCGCCAGCAGCCAAGAAAATTACCAGCCCCAGCATTTT.

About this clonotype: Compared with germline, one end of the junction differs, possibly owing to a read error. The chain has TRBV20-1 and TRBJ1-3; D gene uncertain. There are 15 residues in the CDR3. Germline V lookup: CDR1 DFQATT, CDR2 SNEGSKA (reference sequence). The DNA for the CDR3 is TGCAGTGCTAGAGACCCAACAATAACTACGCCGGGAGAGAATTTT. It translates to CSARDPTITTPGENF.

CDR3 sequence (DNA): TGCGCCAGCAGCCAGAGGCTAGCGGGAGTTTCCACCGGGGAGCTGTTTTTT. It specifies CASSQRLAGVSTGELFF. The chain employs TRBV4-1 and TRBJ2-2; 10 bases are shared with TRBD2. The V gene end was trimmed by 3 bases and the J gene end by 4 bases; junction bases not matched to a gene: 8. Germline V lookup: CDR1 MGHRA, CDR2 YSYEKL. This CDR3 is built from 17 residues.

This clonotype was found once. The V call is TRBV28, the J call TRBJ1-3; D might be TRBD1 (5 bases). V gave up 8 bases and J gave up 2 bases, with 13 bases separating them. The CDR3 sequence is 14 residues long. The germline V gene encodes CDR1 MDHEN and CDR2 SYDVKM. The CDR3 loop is CASSGQSPGNTIYF. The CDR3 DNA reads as TGTGCCAGCTCAGGGCAGTCACCTGGAAACACCATATATTTT.

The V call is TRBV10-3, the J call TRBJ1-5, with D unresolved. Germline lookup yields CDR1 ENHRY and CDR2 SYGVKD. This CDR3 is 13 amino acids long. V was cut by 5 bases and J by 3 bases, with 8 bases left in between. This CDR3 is CAISLADNQPQHF. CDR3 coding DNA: TGTGCCATCAGTCTGGCGGACAATCAGCCCCAGCATTTT.

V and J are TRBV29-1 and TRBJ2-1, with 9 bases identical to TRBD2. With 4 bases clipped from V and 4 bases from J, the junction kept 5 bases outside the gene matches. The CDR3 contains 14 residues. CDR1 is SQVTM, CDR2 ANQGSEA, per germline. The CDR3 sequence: CSVVLAGLYNEQFF. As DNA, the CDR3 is TGCAGCGTTGTCCTAGCGGGATTGTACAATGAGCAGTTCTTC.

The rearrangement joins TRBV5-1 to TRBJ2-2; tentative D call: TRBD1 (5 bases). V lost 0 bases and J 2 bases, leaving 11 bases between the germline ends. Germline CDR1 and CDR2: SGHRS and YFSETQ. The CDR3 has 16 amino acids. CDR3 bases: TGCGCCAGCAGCTTGGGGCAGGGTGTTAACACCGGGGAGCTGTTTTTT. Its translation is CASSLGQGVNTGELFF.

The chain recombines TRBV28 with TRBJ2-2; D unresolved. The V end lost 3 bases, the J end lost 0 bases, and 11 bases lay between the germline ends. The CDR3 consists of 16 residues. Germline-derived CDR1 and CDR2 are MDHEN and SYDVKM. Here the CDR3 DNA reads TGTGCCAGCAGTTTGGCGAAACACGCGAACACCGGGGAGCTGTTTTTT. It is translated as CASSLAKHANTGELFF.

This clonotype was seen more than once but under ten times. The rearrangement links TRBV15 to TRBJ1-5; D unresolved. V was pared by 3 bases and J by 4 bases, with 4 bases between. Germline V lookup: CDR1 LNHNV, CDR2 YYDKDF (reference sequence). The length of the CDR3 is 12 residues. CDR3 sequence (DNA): TGTGCCACCAGCAGGATGAATCAGCCCCAGCATTTT. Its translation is CATSRMNQPQHF.

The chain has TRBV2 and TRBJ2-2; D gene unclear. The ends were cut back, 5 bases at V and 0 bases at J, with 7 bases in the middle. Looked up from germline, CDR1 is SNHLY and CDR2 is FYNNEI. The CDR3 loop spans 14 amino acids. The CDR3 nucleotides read TGTGCCAGCAGTTTCCTCTCGAACACCGGGGAGCTGTTTTTT. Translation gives CASSFLSNTGELFF.